This is a list of T cell receptor beta chains from one sample in a study of response to subunit inactivated influenza vaccine. TCRdb called the RT-PCR reads again in MiXCR, with one record for every CDR3 protein. Of 500,000 to 550,000 distinct CDR3 sequences listed, 6% to 9% are singletons. The material was PBMCs from blood, obtained roughly 24 months after vaccination. Receptor source: a man between 50 and 69 years old who received an inactivated influenza vaccine. The CDR3 runs from the conserved cysteine through the conserved F or W. A D gene is named only where the DNA matches it firmly. Clone sizes are given selectively: once, few, many, or a class where the clone is expanded.

V	size	D	J	DNA	CDR3
TRBV9	few	TRBD2	TRBJ2-3	TGTGCCAGCAGCGTAGTTGGCGGGAGGGCTGGAGATACGCAGTATTTT	CASSVVGGRAGDTQYF
TRBV21-1	many	.	TRBJ2-5	TGTGCCAGCAGCAACCGGGACAAGTGGGTGGAGACCCAGTACTTC	CASSNRDKWVETQYF
TRBV3-1	.	.	TRBJ2-3	TGTGCCAGCAGCGATGGGCGGGGGCAGTACAAGAATACGCAGTATTTT	CASSDGRGQYKNTQYF
TRBV5-1	few	.	TRBJ2-2	TGCGCCAGCAGCGCGGACGGGGCCACCGGGGAGCTGTTTTTT	CASSADGATGELFF
TRBV4-3	.	TRBD1	TRBJ1-1	TGCGCCAGCAGCCAAGACTCAGGGGGTTTTCCTGAAGCTTTCTTT	CASSQDSGGFPEAFF
TRBV20-1	few	TRBD2	TRBJ2-5	TGCAGTGCTAGAGCTGGACTAGCGGGGCCGGCGTACCAAGAGACCCAGTACTTC	CSARAGLAGPAYQETQYF
TRBV12-3/TRBV12-4	.	TRBD2	TRBJ2-1	TGTGCCAGCGTTTCTAGCGGGAGGGCGGGAGAGCAGTTCTTC	CASVSSGRAGEQFF
TRBV20-1	many	TRBD1	TRBJ1-2	TGCAGTGCTAGACCCGGGACAGGGGGCATGGGCTACACCTTC	CSARPGTGGMGYTF
TRBV5-1	few	TRBD1	TRBJ2-3	TGCGCCAGCAGCGGTCCGGGACAGGGGACCACAGATACGCAGTATTTT	CASSGPGQGTTDTQYF
TRBV6-1	.	.	TRBJ1-2	TGTGCCAGCAGTGCTCGGGGGGCAAGAGGCTACACCTTC	CASSARGARGYTF
TRBV12-3/TRBV12-4	many	.	TRBJ2-2	TGTGCCAGCAATCTCGGATCCGGGGAGCTGTTTTTT	CASNLGSGELFF
TRBV7-8	many	TRBD1	TRBJ2-7	TGTGCCAGCAGTTATAGACAGGGGTCCTACGAGCAGTACTTC	CASSYRQGSYEQYF
TRBV4-3	.	.	TRBJ1-1	TGCGCCAGCAGCCAAGGGCATAGGGGGGACACTGAAGCTTTCTTT	CASSQGHRGDTEAFF
TRBV4-3	.	.	TRBJ2-3	TGCGCCAGCAGCCAAGATCGGGAGGATACGCAGTATTTT	CASSQDREDTQYF
TRBV12-3/TRBV12-4	few	.	TRBJ2-2	TGTGCCAGCAGTTTAGCCTCAGGAGGGGGGTTCACCGGGGAGCTGTTTTTT	CASSLASGGGFTGELFF
TRBV5-8	few	.	TRBJ2-1	TGTGCCAGCAGAACTATTCGGGCCAATGAGCAGTTCTTC	CASRTIRANEQFF
TRBV29-1	.	.	TRBJ1-1	TGCAGCGTTGGAGAATCCTCCAGGGTGGTCTTT	CSVGESSRVVF
TRBV20-1	few	.	TRBJ2-7	TGCAGTGCCGGGGACCAGGGCCAAAGCGAGCAGTACTTC	CSAGDQGQSEQYF
TRBV20-1	many	.	TRBJ2-7	TGCAGTGCTAGACCGGGACGGATGTTCTACGAGCAGTACTTC	CSARPGRMFYEQYF
TRBV11-1	.	TRBD1	TRBJ2-6	TGTGCCAGCAGCCAAGACAGGGGGCGATCTGGGGCCAACGTCCTGACTTTC	CASSQDRGRSGANVLTF
TRBV6-2/TRBV6-3	few	.	TRBJ1-3	TGTGCCAGCAGAAACGGCCGGTTATCTGGAAACACCATATATTTT	CASRNGRLSGNTIYF
TRBV9	many	.	TRBJ2-3	TGTGCCAGCAGCGTAGGGTTAGCAAGCACAGATACGCAGTATTTT	CASSVGLASTDTQYF
TRBV14	.	.	TRBJ1-2	TGTGCCAGCAGCCAAGATCGGGTATCCTACACCTTC	CASSQDRVSYTF
TRBV28	.	TRBD2	TRBJ2-7	TGTGCCAGCAGGGGACTAGTAGGCGAGCAGTACTTC	CASRGLVGEQYF
TRBV7-9	many	TRBD1	TRBJ1-2	TGTGCCAGCAGCTCGCACAGGGGGCGCAATTATGGCTACACCTTC	CASSSHRGRNYGYTF
TRBV5-1	many	TRBD2	TRBJ2-2	TGCGCCAGCAGCTTATCGGGGGGCACCGGGGAGCTGTTTTTT	CASSLSGGTGELFF
TRBV9	many	.	TRBJ2-7	TGTGCCAGCAGCGTAGGGGATCCCTACGAGCAGTACTTC	CASSVGDPYEQYF
TRBV29-1	.	TRBD1	TRBJ1-3	TGCAGCGTTTTAGGACAGGCTGGAAACACCATATATTTT	CSVLGQAGNTIYF
TRBV11-2	.	.	TRBJ1-1	TGTGCCAGCAGCTTAGAAAGGCAGAAGAACACTGAAGCTTTCTTT	CASSLERQKNTEAFF
TRBV18	.	.	TRBJ1-5	TGTGCCAGCTCACCGGACGGGATCCTCAATCAGCCCCAGCATTTT	CASSPDGILNQPQHF
TRBV3-1	few	TRBD2	TRBJ2-1	TGTGCCAGCAGCTTTTCCACTAGCGGGATGAGCTCCTACAATGAGCAGTTCTTC	CASSFSTSGMSSYNEQFF
TRBV27	.	TRBD2	TRBJ2-7	TGTGCCAGCAGGGGCGACTCCGGACTAGATTTCAACGAGCAGTACTTC	CASRGDSGLDFNEQYF
TRBV5-1	many	TRBD2	TRBJ2-1	TGCGCCAGCAGCTTGGGACTAGCGGGGGGGATCAATGAGCAGTTCTTC	CASSLGLAGGINEQFF
TRBV6-2/TRBV6-3	many	.	TRBJ1-2	TGTGCCAGCAGCTACAACAGCTATGGCTACACCTTC	CASSYNSYGYTF
TRBV20-1	few	.	TRBJ1-6	TGCAGTGCTAGAGATTTTGGACCCCGGGGGAATAATTCACCCCTCCACTTT	CSARDFGPRGNNSPLHF
TRBV4-2	.	.	TRBJ2-2	TGTGCCAGCAGCCAAGGTCTCCGGGGGCGGGCTTTTGGGGAGCTGTTTTTT	CASSQGLRGRAFGELFF
TRBV6-1	many	.	TRBJ1-2	TGTGCCAGCAGTCCACAGGATATAATTCATGGCTACACCTTC	CASSPQDIIHGYTF